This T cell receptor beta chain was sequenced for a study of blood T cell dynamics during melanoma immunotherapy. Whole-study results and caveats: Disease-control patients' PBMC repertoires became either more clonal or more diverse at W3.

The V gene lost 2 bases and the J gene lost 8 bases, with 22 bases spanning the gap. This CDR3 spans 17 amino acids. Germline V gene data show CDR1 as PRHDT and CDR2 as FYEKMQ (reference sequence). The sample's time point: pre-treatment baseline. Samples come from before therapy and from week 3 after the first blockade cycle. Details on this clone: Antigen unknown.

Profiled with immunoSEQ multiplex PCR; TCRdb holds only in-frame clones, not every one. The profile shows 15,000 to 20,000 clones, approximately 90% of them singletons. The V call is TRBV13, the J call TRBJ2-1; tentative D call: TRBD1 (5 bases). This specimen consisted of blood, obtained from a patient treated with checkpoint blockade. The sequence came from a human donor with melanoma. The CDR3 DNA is TGTGCCAGCAGCTTATCAGGGAATGACAGAAGGGGCGATGAGCAGTTCTTC. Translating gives CASSLSGNDRRGDEQFF.